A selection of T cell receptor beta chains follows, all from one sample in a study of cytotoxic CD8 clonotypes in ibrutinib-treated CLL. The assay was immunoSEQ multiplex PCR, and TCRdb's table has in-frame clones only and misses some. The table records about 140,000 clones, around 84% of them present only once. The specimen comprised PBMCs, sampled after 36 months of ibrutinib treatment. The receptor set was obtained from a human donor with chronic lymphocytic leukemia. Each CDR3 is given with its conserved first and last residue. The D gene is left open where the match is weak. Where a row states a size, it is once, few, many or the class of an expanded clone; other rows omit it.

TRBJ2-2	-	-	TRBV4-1	TGCGCCAGCAGCCCGGGACTCACCGGGGAGCTGTTTTTT	CASSPGLTGELFF
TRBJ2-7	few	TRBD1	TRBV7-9	TGTGCCAGCAGCTTACCTGGACAGGGCCTCTACGAGCAGTACTTC	CASSLPGQGLYEQYF
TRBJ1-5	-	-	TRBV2	TGTGCCAGCAGAAAAAGGGACAATAGCAATCAGCCCCAGCATTTT	CASRKRDNSNQPQHF
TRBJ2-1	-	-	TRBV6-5	TGTGCCAGCAGTTCCGGGAATGTAAATAATGAGCAGTTCTTC	CASSSGNVNNEQFF
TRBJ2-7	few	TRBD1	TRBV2	TGTGCCAGCAGGGAACCGGGACAGGGAACCAGGGAGCAGTACTTC	CASREPGQGTREQYF
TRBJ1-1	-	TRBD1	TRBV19	TGTGCCAGTAGCCTTCGACAGGGCTACACTGAAGCTTTCTTT	CASSLRQGYTEAFF
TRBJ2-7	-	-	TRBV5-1	TGCGCCAGCGAACGGGTGTCTGGGGAGCAGTACTTC	CASERVSGEQYF
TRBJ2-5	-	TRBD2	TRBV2	TGTGCCAGCAGTGAAAGCCTAGCGGGAGTGGAGACCCAGTACTTC	CASSESLAGVETQYF
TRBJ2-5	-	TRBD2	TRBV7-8	TGTGCCAGCAGTACTAAACCTCCTAGCGGGGGGCCGCGGGAGACCCAGTACTTC	CASSTKPPSGGPRETQYF
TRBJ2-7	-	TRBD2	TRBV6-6	TGTGCCAGCAGTAAAACTAGCGTAGGCTACGAGCAGTACTTC	CASSKTSVGYEQYF
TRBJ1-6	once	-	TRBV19	TGTGCCAGTAGTAAATCTAATTCACCCCTCCACTTT	CASSKSNSPLHF
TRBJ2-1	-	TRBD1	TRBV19	TGTGCCAGTAGTATAGATCCAGGGGGCAATGAGCAGTTCTTC	CASSIDPGGNEQFF
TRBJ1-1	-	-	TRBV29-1	TGCAGCTCACATAGGCAGGGGATCATGAACACTGAAGCTTTCTTT	CSSHRQGIMNTEAFF
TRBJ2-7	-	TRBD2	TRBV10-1	TGCGCCAGCAGTGATGGGAGCGGACTAGCGGGAGGGCCCTACGAGCAGTACTTC	CASSDGSGLAGGPYEQYF
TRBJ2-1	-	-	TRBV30	TGTGCCTGGAGCTCTACCGGAGGGTACTACAATGAGCAGTTCTTC	CAWSSTGGYYNEQFF
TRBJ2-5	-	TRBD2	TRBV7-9	TGTGCCAGCAGCCCCCGGACTAGCGGGAGCCAGACCCAGTACTTC	CASSPRTSGSQTQYF
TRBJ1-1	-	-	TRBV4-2	TGTGCCAGCAGAATAACAGCCTCCCAACGAGGGATGAACACTGAAGCTTTCTTT	CASRITASQRGMNTEAFF
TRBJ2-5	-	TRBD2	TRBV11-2	TGTGCCAGCAGCCGACCGGGACTAGCGGAAAAGACCCAGTACTTC	CASSRPGLAEKTQYF
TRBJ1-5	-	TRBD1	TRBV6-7	TGTGCCAGCAGTTATCCCCGGGACAGGGATCAGCCCCAGCATTTT	CASSYPRDRDQPQHF
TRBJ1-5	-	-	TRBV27	TGTGCCAGCAGTCGCACGGGATATAGCAATCAGCCCCAGCATTTT	CASSRTGYSNQPQHF
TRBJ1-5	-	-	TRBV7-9	TGTGCCAGCAGCTCGGGAGAAGGGGGAGGCTATCAGCCCCAGCATTTT	CASSSGEGGGYQPQHF
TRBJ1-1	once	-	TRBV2	TGTGCCAGCAGTGAGCTGGCAGTGAACACTGAAGCTTTCTTT	CASSELAVNTEAFF
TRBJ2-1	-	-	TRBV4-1	TGCGCCAGCAGCCAAGTCTCTGTCCAAACCTACAATGAGCAGTTCTTC	CASSQVSVQTYNEQFF
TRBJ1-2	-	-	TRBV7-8	TGTGCCAGCAGCTACGACAGCCTCTATGGCTACACCTTC	CASSYDSLYGYTF
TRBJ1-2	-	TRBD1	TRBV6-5	TGTGCCAGCAAAAGGGACAGGAACTATGGCTACACCTTC	CASKRDRNYGYTF
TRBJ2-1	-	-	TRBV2	TGTGCCAGCAGCCGGGACAACTACAATGAGCAGTTCTTC	CASSRDNYNEQFF
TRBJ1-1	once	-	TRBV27	TGTGCCAGCAGTTTAGATAGGGTGGGCACTGAAGCTTTCTTT	CASSLDRVGTEAFF
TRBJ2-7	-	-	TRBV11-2	TGTGCCAGCAGCTTAGAAGGCGCAGGGAGCTACGAGCAGTACTTC	CASSLEGAGSYEQYF
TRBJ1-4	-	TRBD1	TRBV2	TGTGCCACCACGGACAGGGGCGGGGAAAAACTGTTTTTT	CATTDRGGEKLFF
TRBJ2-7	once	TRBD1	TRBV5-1	TGCGCCAGCAGCTTGGGAGGGGGCGGCTACGAGCAGTACTTC	CASSLGGGGYEQYF
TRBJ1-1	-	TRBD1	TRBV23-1	TGCGCCAGCAGCCCCGCAGGGGGCCCTTTTATGAACACTGAAGCTTTCTTT	CASSPAGGPFMNTEAFF
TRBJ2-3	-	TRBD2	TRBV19	TGTGCCAGTAGAACTAGCGGGAGCACAGATACGCAGTATTTT	CASRTSGSTDTQYF
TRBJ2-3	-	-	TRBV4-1	TGCGCCAGCAGCCCCCTCCCACTACAGGGCACAGATATGCAGTATTTT	CASSPLPLQGTDMQYF
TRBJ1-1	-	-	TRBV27	TGTGCCAGCAGTTTAGGCCCCGGGGCCTTTGGCACTGAAGCTTTCTTT	CASSLGPGAFGTEAFF
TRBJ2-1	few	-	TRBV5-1	TGCGCCAGCAGCTTGTACGTGGGGGCCCTCGGGGAGCAGTTCTTC	CASSLYVGALGEQFF
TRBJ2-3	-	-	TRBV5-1	TGCGCCAGCAGCCCGACCCGAGGTATGGGGGTTGTCGCAGATACGCAGTATTTT	CASSPTRGMGVVADTQYF
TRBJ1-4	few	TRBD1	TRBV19	TGTGCCAGTAGTGGGGGACAGGGTTGGGTTGAAAAACTGTTTTTT	CASSGGQGWVEKLFF
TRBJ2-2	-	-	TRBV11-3	TGTGCCAGCAGGAAAGAGGGGATCACCGGGGAGCTGTTTTTT	CASRKEGITGELFF
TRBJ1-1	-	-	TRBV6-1	TGTGCCAGCAGTGAAATTGGTTGGGGGCTTGGCACTGAAGCTTTCTTT	CASSEIGWGLGTEAFF
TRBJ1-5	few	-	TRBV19	TGTGCCAGTAGTATTAAGCAGGGCCGAGGTAATCAGCCCCAGCATTTT	CASSIKQGRGNQPQHF
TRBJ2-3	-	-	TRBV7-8	TGTGCCAGCAGCTCAGGCATTTACACTGGCACAGATACGCAGTATTTT	CASSSGIYTGTDTQYF
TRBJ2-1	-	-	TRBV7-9	TGTGCCAGCAGCTTAGTGTCTAGCTACAATGAGCAGTTCTTC	CASSLVSSYNEQFF
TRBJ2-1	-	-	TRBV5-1	TGCGCCAGCAGCCTTGGACCCCTAGGGAACAATGAGCAGTTCTTC	CASSLGPLGNNEQFF
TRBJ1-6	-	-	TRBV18	TGTGCCAGCTCACCACCCACTAATCGGCTCCTCCACTTT	CASSPPTNRLLHF
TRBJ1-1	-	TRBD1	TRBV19	TGTGCCAGTAGACAGGGGGCGCCCACTGAAGCTTTCTTT	CASRQGAPTEAFF